Sequencing of this T cell receptor beta chain was carried out in a study of T-cell reconstitution after alpha-beta-depleted transplantation in children. The study, taken as a whole, reports: Reports say that about two months after transplant, the alpha-beta T cells came out of several hundred graft clones that had expanded. Where some patients showed high TCRbeta diversity at day 60, it came from recipient T cells and thymic progenitors that had survived. One year post-transplant, T-cell counts and diversity were largely derived from T cells produced anew.

This clonotype came up many times. Its target is unknown. A TCRbeta library incorporating unique molecular identifiers was prepared. One entry per CDR3 protein, called by TCRdb with MiXCR from the PCR reads. The table has around 76,000 distinct CDR3 sequences, over 15% seen once. The material sequenced was PBMCs, mostly from graft donor cells, taken 360 days after TCRalphabeta/CD19-depleted stem cell transplant. The origin of this receptor is a male patient aged 2 to 10 who had a stem cell transplant for acute lymphoblastic leukemia, so the T cells may come from the graft donor.

CDR3 nucleotides: TGTGCCATCAGTGATGGCGGGGCCTACGAGCAGTACTTC. Its translation is CAISDGGAYEQYF. The chain links TRBV10-3 to TRBJ2-7; D is perhaps TRBD2 (6 bases). Trimming shortened V by 3 bases and J by 2 bases, and 8 bases separated the two germline ends. Per the germline V gene, CDR1 is ENHRY and CDR2 is SYGVKD. This CDR3 comprises 13 residues.